The 20 T cell receptor beta chains listed next were all sequenced from one sample in a study of CD8 T cells in ankylosing spondylitis. Using its own MiXCR run on the 5' RACE reads, TCRdb lists one record per CDR3 protein. The table shows under 250,000 distinct CDR3 sequences, with around 10% occurring only once. The sequenced sample consisted of blood, either unsorted or a sorted T cell fraction (not recorded which). The receptors were gathered from a male donor with ankylosing spondylitis or in good health (not recorded which).

This clonotype came up a few times. The V gene is TRBV5-1, the J gene TRBJ1-5; 7 bases are shared with TRBD1. The CDR3 runs to 14 residues. From germline, CDR1 is SGHRS and CDR2 YFSETQ. Losses at the gene ends were 8 bases for V and 3 bases for J; bases not matched to a gene: 8. In DNA form, the CDR3 reads TGCGCCAGTCGACAGGGAACTGACAATCAGCCCCAGCATTTT. Residues: CASRQGTDNQPQHF. The variable domain in full, completed from reference TRBV5-1 and TRBJ1-5, reads KAGVTQTPRYLIKTRGQQVTLSCSPISGHRSVSWYQQTPGQGLQFLFEYFSETQRNKGNFPGRFSGRQFSNSRSEMNVSTLELGDSALYLCASRQGTDNQPQHFGDGTRLSIL.

There are many counts of this clonotype. The chain recombines TRBV4-1 with TRBJ2-6; TRBD1 matches 7 bases. The V gene's germline CDR1 is MGHRA and CDR2 YSYEKL. Germline trimming cut 2 bases from V and 1 base from J; bases unmatched to any gene: 2. The CDR3 has 16 residues. DNA for the CDR3: TGCGCCAGCAGCCAACCGACAGGGTCTGGGGCCAACGTCCTGACTTTC. It yields the protein CASSQPTGSGANVLTF.

Many counts were recorded for this clonotype. This chain links TRBV6-1 with TRBJ2-7; TRBD2 matches 7 bases. Germline V lookup: CDR1 MNHNS, CDR2 SASEGT. CDR3 length equals 13 residues. Trimming took 6 bases from V and 2 from J; bases not matched to a gene: 4. In DNA, the CDR3 is TGTGCCAGCAGGGGGGACTATCCCTACGAGCAGTACTTC. It codes for CASRGDYPYEQYF.

This clonotype was recorded at least ten times. This chain uses TRBV7-8 with TRBJ2-2; D is unresolved. V lost 5 bases and J 0 bases, leaving 13 bases between the germline ends. The germline gives CDR1 SGHVS, CDR2 FQNEAQ. CDR3 length: 16 residues. The CDR3 bases are TGTGCCAGCAGCCTCTGGCGACAACCGAACACCGGGGAGCTGTTTTTT. Protein sequence: CASSLWRQPNTGELFF.

The chain uses TRBV12-3 or TRBV12-4 and TRBJ2-7; 9 positions match TRBD1. The CDR3 loop spans 14 amino acids. The junction had 5 bases not matched to a gene; V was cut back by 3 bases and J by 5 bases. The DNA for the CDR3 is TGTGCCAGCAGTTTTGGACAGGGGCACAACGAGCAGTACTTC. Translation: CASSFGQGHNEQYF.

There are many counts of this clonotype. J is TRBJ2-1 and V is TRBV20-1; weak D call: TRBD2 (6 bases). Germline V CDR1 and CDR2: DFQATT, SNEGSKA (reference sequence). CDR3 size: 16 residues. Between the trimmed V and J ends, which lost 7 bases and 6 bases, there was a span of 25 bases. CDR3 DNA sequence: TGCAGTGTTAGCCTTCCACGACTAGGGCGTGGCAATGAGCAGTTCTTC. Its protein product is CSVSLPRLGRGNEQFF.

This clonotype was counted ten times or more. The rearrangement joins TRBV5-1 to TRBJ2-1; 13 bases are shared with TRBD2. The CDR3 is made up of 22 amino acids. V shed 0 bases and J 0 bases; nucleotides not matched to a gene: 15. Per germline, CDR1 SGHRS and CDR2 YFSETQ. This chain's CDR3 is CASSLGATSGRWGLLSYNEQFF. In DNA, the CDR3 is TGCGCCAGCAGCTTGGGCGCGACTAGCGGGAGGTGGGGTCTACTCTCCTACAATGAGCAGTTCTTC.

This clonotype was seen a handful of times. The chain joins TRBV10-3 to TRBJ2-1; 13 positions match TRBD2. This CDR3 is 15 amino acids long. V shed 9 bases, J shed 2 bases, and the junction held 4 bases outside the gene matches. CDR1 and CDR2 (germline): ENHRY, SYGVKD. The CDR3 reads CAITSGRATYNEQFF. The CDR3 DNA sequence: TGTGCCATTACTAGCGGGAGGGCCACCTACAATGAGCAGTTCTTC.

Only a few counts were recorded for this clonotype. The chain carries TRBV29-1 and TRBJ2-7; tentative D call: TRBD1 (5 bases). Germline V CDR1 and CDR2: SQVTM, ANQGSEA. V lost 3 bases, J lost 3 bases, and 6 bases lay in between. The CDR3 contains 11 residues. The CDR3 is CSVDQGYEQYF. Written as DNA, the CDR3 is TGCAGCGTTGATCAGGGCTACGAGCAGTACTTC.

This clonotype was counted many times. The genes are TRBV7-9 and TRBJ1-1, with a tentative D call TRBD1 (5 bases). From germline, CDR1 is SEHNR and CDR2 FQNEAQ (reference sequence). The CDR3 extends over 13 amino acids. The germline V and J ends were trimmed by 1 base and 7 bases, with 10 bases remaining between them. The CDR3 region is CASSLDGADEAFF. The CDR3 region has the DNA TGTGCCAGCAGCTTAGACGGGGCCGATGAAGCTTTCTTT.

In this sample, this clonotype turned up many times. The chain joins TRBV4-1 to TRBJ2-6, with a tentative D call TRBD2 (6 bases). CDR3 length: 18 amino acids. The germline V gene has CDR1 MGHRA and CDR2 YSYEKL. V was clipped by 1 base and J by 0 bases, with 13 bases between them. The CDR3 protein is CASSQVLGLNSGANVLTF. CDR3 coding DNA: TGCGCCAGCAGCCAAGTCTTGGGACTGAACTCTGGGGCCAACGTCCTGACTTTC.

This clonotype was counted many times. V is TRBV4-1 and J is TRBJ1-5, with a possible D match to TRBD1 (5 bases). The V end lost 2 bases, the J end lost 6 bases, and 14 bases lay between the germline ends. This CDR3 is built from 15 residues. Per the germline V gene, CDR1 is MGHRA and CDR2 is YSYEKL. CDR3 amino acids: CASSQWDRGSQPQHF. The CDR3 DNA reads TGCGCCAGCAGCCAATGGGATCGGGGGTCTCAGCCCCAGCATTTT.

This clonotype was recorded many times. The V call is TRBV20-1, the J call TRBJ1-5, with 9 bases fitting TRBD1. The CDR3 consists of 12 residues. V gave up 2 bases and J gave up 9 bases; unmatched junction bases: 2. Germline CDR1 reads DFQATT; CDR2 reads SNEGSKA (reference sequence). CDR3 in amino acids: CSARRTGVPQHF. In DNA, the CDR3 is TGCAGTGCTAGAAGGACAGGGGTGCCCCAGCATTTT.

Ten or more counts support this clonotype. The gene calls are TRBV5-6 and TRBJ2-1; 10 bases map to TRBD2. The J segment lost 9 bases and the V segment lost 4 bases, leaving 10 bases of the junction unmatched. Germline lookup yields CDR1 SGHDT and CDR2 YYEEEE. The CDR3 contains 15 residues. The CDR3 protein is CASSERTSGRGEQFF. The CDR3 DNA reads as TGTGCCAGCAGCGAACGGACTAGCGGAAGAGGTGAGCAGTTCTTC.

In this sample, this clonotype turned up many times. The chain is built from TRBV6-6 and TRBJ2-7, with D uncertain. Trimming pared 6 bases from V and 2 bases from J, leaving 8 bases between. CDR1 MNHNY and CDR2 SVGAGI come from the germline V gene (reference sequence). The CDR3 contains 12 residues. The CDR3 sequence: CASSNSPYEQYF. The CDR3 DNA sequence: TGTGCCAGCAGCAACAGTCCCTACGAGCAGTACTTC.

This clonotype was detected many times. The V call is TRBV7-8, the J call TRBJ2-5; tentative D call: TRBD1 (5 bases). Trimming took 1 base from V and 4 from J, leaving 13 bases between them. CDR3 length: 15 amino acids. Germline lookup yields CDR1 SGHVS and CDR2 FQNEAQ. As DNA, the CDR3 is TGTGCCAGCAGCTTAGATGGCAGGGCCCGAGAGACCCAGTACTTC. Amino acids: CASSLDGRARETQYF.

This clonotype has just a few counts. The gene calls are TRBV7-9 and TRBJ1-6; D might be TRBD1 (6 bases). Germline lookup yields CDR1 SEHNR and CDR2 FQNEAQ (reference sequence). CDR3 size: 13 residues. Trimming shortened V by 1 base and J by 8 bases, and 6 bases separated the two germline ends. CDR3 in amino acids: CASSLEGDSPLHF. CDR3 DNA sequence: TGTGCCAGCAGCTTAGAGGGGGATTCACCCCTCCACTTT. The whole variable domain, filled in from reference TRBV7-9 and TRBJ1-6, reads DTGVSQNPRHKITKRGQNVTFRCDPISEHNRLYWYRQTLGQGPEFLTYFQNEAQLEKSRLLSDRFSAERPKGSFSTLEIQRTEQGDSAMYLCASSLEGDSPLHFGNGTRLTVT.

With respect to this clonotype: This sequence may be a read error, since a much larger clone differs from it by one base. V is TRBV3-1 and J is TRBJ2-5; 12 nucleotides line up with TRBD2. Germline V gene data show CDR1 as LGHDT and CDR2 as YNNKEL (reference sequence). The CDR3 runs to 17 residues. The J segment lost 3 bases and the V segment lost 0 bases, leaving 5 bases of the junction unmatched. CDR3 bases: TGTGCCAGCAGCCAAGACCGACTAGCGGGAGTGGAAGAGACCCAGTACTTC. As protein: CASSQDRLAGVEETQYF.

Points on this clonotype: A much larger clone lies a single base off, so this may be a read error. The chain links TRBV5-1 to TRBJ2-2; D may be TRBD2 (7 bases). This CDR3 region has 16 residues. The germline V gene encodes CDR1 SGHRS and CDR2 YFSETQ. Here the CDR3 DNA reads TGCGCCAGCAGCTTGGCCTACGGGGGGCGAACCGAGGAGCTGTTTTTT. It encodes CASSLAYGGRTEELFF. The whole variable domain, remainder taken from reference TRBV5-1 and TRBJ2-2, is KAGVTQTPRYLIKTRGQQVTLSCSPISGHRSVSWYQQTPGQGLQFLFEYFSETQRNKGNFPGRFSGRQFSNSRSEMNVSTLELGDSALYLCASSLAYGGRTEELFFGEGSRLTVL.

This clonotype was found many times. The V and J genes are TRBV29-1 and TRBJ2-2; TRBD1 aligns across 7 bases. The V gene end was trimmed by 3 bases and the J gene end by 4 bases; junction bases not matched to a gene: 5. The germline gives CDR1 SQVTM, CDR2 ANQGSEA. The CDR3 has 14 amino acids. The CDR3 sequence is CSVDGRGSTGELFF. The CDR3 DNA reads as TGCAGCGTTGATGGCAGGGGGAGCACCGGGGAGCTGTTTTTT.